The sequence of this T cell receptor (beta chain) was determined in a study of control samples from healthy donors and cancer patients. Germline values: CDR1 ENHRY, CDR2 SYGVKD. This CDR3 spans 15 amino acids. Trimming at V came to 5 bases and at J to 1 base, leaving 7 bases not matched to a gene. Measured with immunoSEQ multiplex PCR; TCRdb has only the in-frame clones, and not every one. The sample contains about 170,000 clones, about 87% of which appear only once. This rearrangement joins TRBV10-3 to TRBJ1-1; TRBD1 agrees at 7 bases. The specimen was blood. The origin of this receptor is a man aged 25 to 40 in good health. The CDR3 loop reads CAISQTGTANTEAFF. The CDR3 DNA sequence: TGTGCCATCAGTCAAACCGGGACAGCGAACACTGAAGCTTTCTTT.